This passage covers 19 T cell receptor beta chains from one sample sequenced in a study of blood T cells in healthy people across ages. A second about 6 to 11 cycle PCR used barcoded and J-beta primers. MiXCR was run by TCRdb on the 5' RACE reads, yielding one entry per CDR3 protein. The repertoire includes 1.5 million to 2 million distinct CDR3 sequences, about 50% of them detected once, and more than 2% sits in the top ten. The sample comprised blood. The receptors here all came from a woman in her thirties or forties in good health.

V is TRBV28 and J is TRBJ2-1, with 7 bases identical to TRBD2. The CDR3 loop spans 12 amino acids. V trimming: 8 bases; J trimming: 4 bases; junction bases outside the gene matches: 2. Per the germline V gene, CDR1 is MDHEN and CDR2 is SYDVKM. In nucleotides, the CDR3 is TGTGCCAGCCTCGGGGGGTACAATGAGCAGTTCTTC. It translates to CASLGGYNEQFF.

V and J are TRBV7-9 and TRBJ2-5; weak D call: TRBD2 (6 bases). This CDR3 is built from 15 residues. The germline V gene encodes CDR1 SEHNR and CDR2 FQNEAQ (reference sequence). The ends were cut back, 1 base at V and 2 bases at J, with 11 bases in the middle. CDR3 nucleotide sequence: TGTGCCAGCAGCTTAGGGGGGGAACAGCAAGAGACCCAGTACTTC. Its protein product is CASSLGGEQQETQYF. The variable domain in full, with the rest retrieved from reference TRBV7-9 and TRBJ2-5, is DTGVSQNPRHKITKRGQNVTFRCDPISEHNRLYWYRQTLGQGPEFLTYFQNEAQLEKSRLLSDRFSAERPKGSFSTLEIQRTEQGDSAMYLCASSLGGEQQETQYFGPGTRLLVL.

This clonotype appeared a few times. This rearrangement joins TRBV20-1 to TRBJ2-7, with a weak D call TRBD1 (7 bases). The CDR3 loop spans 15 amino acids. V lost 0 bases and J lost 2, with 14 bases in between. Germline CDR1 DFQATT, CDR2 SNEGSKA (reference sequence). The DNA for the CDR3 is TGCAGTGCTAGAGATCTGCCAGGGGGGACCTACGAGCAGTACTTC. Its protein is CSARDLPGGTYEQYF.

This clonotype was seen only a few times. The chain is built from TRBV9 and TRBJ2-3, with 8 positions matching TRBD2. Germline V gene data show CDR1 as SGDLS and CDR2 as YYNGEE. The CDR3 loop spans 14 amino acids. The V segment lost 4 bases and the J segment 6 bases; nucleotides outside the gene matches: 7. Written as DNA, the CDR3 is TGTGCCAGCAGCCCAGCGGGGGTTGAGGATACGCAGTATTTT. This codes for CASSPAGVEDTQYF.

This chain links TRBV13 with TRBJ2-3; D unresolved. The germline CDR1 and CDR2 sequences are PRHDT and FYEKMQ (reference sequence). The CDR3 has 13 amino acids. V lost 1 base, J lost 4 bases, and 6 bases lay in between. CDR3 amino acids: CASSLVDPDTQYF. Here the CDR3 DNA reads TGTGCCAGCAGCTTAGTGGATCCAGATACGCAGTATTTT.

V and J are TRBV20-1 and TRBJ2-5; tentative D call: TRBD2 (6 bases). The DNA end is more similar to TRBJ2-7, so the J call may be wrong. This CDR3 comprises 16 residues. Germline-derived CDR1 and CDR2 are DFQATT and SNEGSKA (reference sequence). CDR3 bases: TGCAGTGCTAGAAACCCCTCAGGGCGGGGAGGCTACGAGCAGTACTTC. Its protein product is CSARNPSGRGGYEQYF.

The rearrangement uses TRBV6-5 and TRBJ1-2; TRBD1 matches at 7 bases. V dropped 7 bases and J dropped 4; count of bases not matched to a gene: 9. CDR1 is MNHEY and CDR2 is SVGAGI in the germline V gene. This CDR3 contains 14 residues. The CDR3 sequence is CASTQQQGIYGYTF. The CDR3 DNA reads TGTGCCAGCACCCAACAACAGGGGATCTATGGCTACACCTTC.

This clonotype was picked up a small number of times. The chain combines TRBV7-9 with TRBJ2-5, with no clear D. V lost 5 bases, J lost 9 bases, and 13 bases lay in between. The CDR3 has 12 amino acids. CDR1 and CDR2 from the germline V gene are SEHNR and FQNEAQ (reference sequence). The CDR3 sequence is CASSPPLRPQYF. CDR3 bases: TGTGCCAGCAGCCCCCCCCTCCGGCCCCAGTACTTC.

The chain combines TRBV6-5 with TRBJ1-2; 8 bases map to TRBD1. The germline gives CDR1 MNHEY, CDR2 SVGAGI. The CDR3 runs 16 residues. J was trimmed by 1 base and V by 2 bases; bases with no gene match: 6. The CDR3 is CASSYRRTGNNYGYTF. The CDR3 coding sequence is TGTGCCAGCAGTTACCGGAGGACAGGGAATAACTATGGCTACACCTTC.

The chain is built from TRBV25-1 and TRBJ2-1; 11 bases line up with TRBD1. The CDR3 contains 15 residues. CDR1 is MGHDK and CDR2 is SYGVNS in the germline V gene. V dropped 3 bases and J dropped 4; count of bases not matched to a gene: 2. The chain's CDR3 is CASSEDRGLYNEQFF. DNA for the CDR3: TGTGCCAGCAGTGAGGACAGGGGGCTTTACAATGAGCAGTTCTTC.

The rearrangement joins TRBV12-3 or TRBV12-4 to TRBJ2-1; D perhaps matches TRBD1 (5 bases). This CDR3 is 13 amino acids long. The V end was cut by 5 bases, the J end by 8 bases, with 13 bases between. The CDR3 reads CASSRGPSDEQFF. The CDR3 nucleotides are TGTGCCAGCAGTAGGGGCCCTTCGGATGAGCAGTTCTTC.

This sequence joins TRBV6-2 or TRBV6-3 and TRBJ2-5; D is unclear. Trimming stripped 5 bases from V and 9 bases from J, with 13 bases between. The CDR3 is 12 residues long. Germline V gives CDR1 MNHEY, CDR2 SVGEGT. The CDR3 nucleotides are TGTGCCAGCAGTCTTCATTCCGGAGCCCAGTACTTC. Amino acid sequence: CASSLHSGAQYF.

This sequence joins TRBV6-5 and TRBJ1-4; 8 positions match TRBD1. With V trimmed by 7 bases and J by 10 bases, 8 bases remained unmatched. Germline-derived CDR1 and CDR2 are MNHEY and SVGAGI. The CDR3 loop spans 13 amino acids. CDR3 amino acids: CASISTGEGKLFF. CDR3 in DNA: TGTGCCAGCATCTCGACAGGGGAGGGAAAACTGTTTTTT.

The V and J genes are TRBV6-5 and TRBJ2-6; TRBD1 matches at 10 bases. V trimming: 2 bases; J trimming: 2 bases; junction bases outside the gene matches: 3. Germline V gene lookup returns CDR1 MNHEY and CDR2 SVGAGI. The CDR3 runs to 17 residues. The CDR3 sequence: CASSYRGQGAGANVLTF. The DNA for the CDR3 is TGTGCCAGCAGTTACCGCGGACAGGGGGCTGGGGCCAACGTCCTGACTTTC.

As concerns this clonotype: Since the CDR3 does not end with the conserved phenylalanine or tryptophan, this likely comes from a read error. The chain has TRBV4-3 and TRBJ1-2; unclear D gene. The length of the CDR3 is 13 residues. The ends were cut back, 1 base at V and 7 bases at J, with 10 bases in the middle. Germline loops: CDR1 LGHNA, CDR2 YSLEER. The CDR3 protein is CASSQVDTGGYTI. For the CDR3, the DNA is TGCGCCAGCAGCCAAGTTGACACCGGTGGCTACACCATC.

Of note for this clonotype: Mismatch with germline at one junction end may stem from a read error. This sequence joins TRBV5-5 and TRBJ1-6, with 11 bases matching TRBD1. Germline CDR1 and CDR2: SGHKS and YYEKEE (reference sequence). The CDR3 spans 18 residues. The CDR3 reads CASRLASDRGLINSPLHF. CDR3 coding DNA: TGTGCCAGCCGCTTGGCCTCGGACAGGGGGCTTATCAATTCACCCCTCCACTTT.

The V call is TRBV27, the J call TRBJ1-5; D is uncertain. Trimming stripped 5 bases from V and 3 bases from J, with 14 bases between. Germline lookup yields CDR1 MNHEY and CDR2 SMNVEV (reference sequence). CDR3 length equals 15 residues. The CDR3 DNA is TGTGCCAGCAGTGCTATGCCCGGGCTCAATCAGCCCCAGCATTTT. It codes for CASSAMPGLNQPQHF.

This rearrangement joins TRBV5-1 to TRBJ2-5; D possibly corresponds to TRBD1 (6 bases). V lost 7 bases and J 4 bases, leaving 17 bases between the germline ends. This CDR3 has 14 amino acids. Germline V gene lookup returns CDR1 SGHRS and CDR2 YFSETQ. CDR3 coding DNA: TGCGCCAGCGGATCGATACAGGGTACAGAGACCCAGTACTTC. It codes for CASGSIQGTETQYF. The whole variable domain, filled in from reference TRBV5-1 and TRBJ2-5, reads KAGVTQTPRYLIKTRGQQVTLSCSPISGHRSVSWYQQTPGQGLQFLFEYFSETQRNKGNFPGRFSGRQFSNSRSEMNVSTLELGDSALYLCASGSIQGTETQYFGPGTRLLVL.

This sequence joins TRBV4-2 and TRBJ2-5; 7 bases agree with TRBD2. This CDR3 comprises 18 residues. Germline V gene lookup returns CDR1 LGHNA and CDR2 YNFKEQ. V lost 0 bases, J lost 5 bases, and 15 bases stayed unmatched. CDR3 DNA: TGTGCCAGCAGCCAAGAATCTAGCGGAATCAACCGGGGGGAGACCCAGTACTTC. Protein product: CASSQESSGINRGETQYF.